The clone carrying this T cell receptor (beta chain) was counted many times. The target antigen is unknown. J gave up 6 bases and V 7 bases, and 11 bases lay outside the gene matches. The CDR3 is 14 residues long. These data originate in a study of T cell repertoires in cytomegalovirus infection. Findings and limits, study-wide: Pooled public TCR beta family frequency picked out CMV carriers with the relevant HLA.

MiXCR, applied by TCRdb to the reads, yields one record per CDR3 protein. The data show approximately 140,000 distinct CDR3 sequences, about 6.5% seen once. The rearrangement joins TRBV12-3 or TRBV12-4 to TRBJ2-7, with 8 bases matching TRBD1. The sample consisted of PBMCs. This TCR was recovered from a human donor in good health (CMV status not recorded). Some clones in this sample may be carry-over from other donors' samples. The CDR3: CASTQPGQVAEQYF. The CDR3 DNA follows: TGTGCCAGCACCCAACCGGGACAGGTGGCCGAGCAGTACTTC.